The present TCR beta chain was sequenced within a study of CD8+CD57+ T cells in acquired aplastic anemia (dated by TCRdb to between 2017 and 2018). Broadly, across the study: On average, sorted CD4+ and CD8+ cells yielded 3.2 ug of extracted DNA, with a range of about 0.17 to 27.4 ug. An average of approximately 10 million reads for CD4+ cells and 11.0 million reads for CD8+ cells was obtained from healthy donor samples. Findings and caveats that apply to the study as a whole: CD8+ Simpson's diversity did not differ significantly between patients and healthy controls (P=0.060). Twenty-nine CD8+ CDR3 sequences were found to be shared between patients and controls, but these sequences appeared to be highly expressed in patients and within the immunodominant clones of the patients.

The study deep-sequenced TCR repertoires of sorted CD4+ and CD8+ blood T cells from severe aplastic anemia patients and healthy subjects. Ficoll-Paque density gradient centrifugation was used to isolate peripheral blood mononuclear cells. CD4+ and CD8+ T cells were sorted by FACS or magnetic beads before DNA extraction. Genomic DNA was used as template for profiling of TCR beta VDJ combinations and CDR3 sequences. TCR repertoire sequencing was run on an Illumina HiSeq 2000. Regarding the original processing steps: Repertoire assessment relied on Simpson's diversity index, CDR3 size and DJ length profiles, and TRBV/TRBJ rearrangement plots. The most abundant DNA sequence in the deep sequencing data was defined as the immunodominant clone. CDR3 amino acid sequences were screened for sharing across subjects and compared with published repertoires and the VDJdb database. TCRdb ran its own pipeline on the public reads, namely fastp trimming at Q25 and MiXCR clone calling, and kept in-frame beta chains. All rows with the same CDR3 protein become a single entry with the most common DNA and genes. Here the V and J calls rest on TCRdb's processing, not on the authors' analysis. For this sample there are 150,000 to 200,000 distinct CDR3 sequences; 50% to 75% appear just once. The ten most abundant clones make up 45% to 55% of the sample.

Sequences SQVTM (CDR1) and ANQGSEA (CDR2) are obtained from the germline V gene. From its cysteine to its phenylalanine, the CDR3 spans 18 amino acids. Of the read, only the CDR3 DNA is kept; its 54 bases are in frame from base 1. V trim: 4 bases; J trim: 1 base; unmatched bases: 9. With respect to this clonotype: This clone's antigen is unknown. Base qualities are not recorded, but no much larger clone differs from it by a single base.

Sequencing was carried out using sorted CD4+, CD8+, or CD8+CD57+ T cells (not recorded which) from PBMCs. This chain joins TRBV29-1 to TRBJ2-5, and 16 junctional nucleotides match TRBD2. The sequence derives from a human donor in good health. The DNA reads TGCAGCGTTGCCGGGACTAGCGGGAGGGCGGGGTTCCAAGAGACCCAGTACTTC. Translated, it reads CSVAGTSGRAGFQETQYF. The CDR3, completed at both ends by the reference TRBV29-1 and TRBJ2-5 genes, gives the full variable domain SAVISQKPSRDICQRGTSLTIQCQVDSQVTMMFWYRQQPGQSLTLIATANQGSEATYESGFVIDKFPISRPNLTFSTLTVSNMSPEDSSIYLCSVAGTSGRAGFQETQYFGPGTRLLVL.